This T cell receptor (beta chain) was sequenced in a study of CD4 T cells in relation to SARS-CoV-2 and coronaviruses. Study in general: Crossreactive spike epitopes shared across donors were mapped to their HLA restriction.

On this clone: Its antigen is still unknown.

The CDR3 has 15 amino acids. Per the germline V gene, CDR1 is SGHAT and CDR2 is FQNNGV. V lost 5 bases and J lost 6; bases outside the gene matches: 6. CD4+ T cells from unexposed donors were obtained before the COVID-19 pandemic (2011-2018). The cells were cultured for roughly 11 days before CD4+ T cells were isolated. Assay: immunoSEQ multiplex PCR; the TCRdb copy retains only in-frame clones and omits some. The sample yields 20,000 to 30,000 clones, approximately 82% seen once. The clonotype was recovered from a human donor in good health. The material sequenced was CD4+ T cells from PBMCs, cultured in vitro. The gene calls are TRBV11-2 and TRBJ2-2; 10 positions match TRBD1. DNA for the CDR3: TGTGCCAGCAGCCGGACAGGGGGGATGGCCGGGGAGCTGTTTTTT. This gives the protein CASSRTGGMAGELFF.